This T cell receptor (beta chain) was sequenced in a study of blood T cells in healthy people across ages. A second PCR, run for roughly 7 to 11 cycles, used a sample-barcoded 5' primer plus a J-beta primer mix. In TCRdb, the 5' RACE reads were re-called with MiXCR into one record per CDR3 protein. In the table there are around 600,000 distinct CDR3 sequences, less than 60% of which are singletons. The CDR3 covers 14 residues. Germline loops: CDR1 DFQATT, CDR2 SNEGSKA (reference sequence). With 3 bases removed from V and 3 bases from J, the gap between germline ends came to 15 bases. This TCR was recovered from an elderly man in good health. The chain recombines TRBV20-1 with TRBJ2-7, with a weak D call TRBD1 (6 bases). Source material: blood. CDR3 DNA: TGCAGTGCTAGTCCCCCCAGGGACATCTACGAGCAGTACTTC. It codes for CSASPPRDIYEQYF.